This is a list of T cell receptor beta chains from one sample in a study of T-cell reconstitution after alpha-beta-depleted transplantation in children. TCRdb reprocessed the PCR reads with MiXCR, giving one entry per CDR3 protein. The repertoire holds a few hundred thousand distinct CDR3 sequences, with roughly 30% as singletons. Sample: PBMCs, taken before TCRalphabeta/CD19-depleted stem cell transplant. These receptors were obtained from a boy younger than two with Wiskott-Aldrich syndrome, due to receive a stem cell transplant. The CDR3 runs from the conserved cysteine through the conserved F or W. The D gene is left open where the match is weak. Rows give clone size only sometimes, using once, few, many, or a class for an expanded clone.

>few|.|TRBJ1-3|TRBV20-1
CSALGDTIYF
TGCAGTGCCCTGGGAGACACCATATATTTT
>.|.|TRBJ2-2|TRBV11-2
CASSFQTTGELFF
TGTGCCAGCAGCTTTCAAACCACCGGGGAGCTGTTTTTT
>once|TRBD2|TRBJ2-1|TRBV10-3
CAITPSGHNEQFF
TGTGCCATCACCCCTAGCGGCCACAATGAGCAGTTCTTC
>.|.|TRBJ2-7|TRBV30
CAWSVGQGGYEQYF
TGTGCCTGGAGTGTGGGTCAGGGGGGTTACGAGCAGTACTTC
>.|.|TRBJ1-1|TRBV29-1
CSGRRAMNTEAFF
TGCAGCGGAAGGAGGGCTATGAACACTGAAGCTTTCTTT
>few|TRBD2|TRBJ2-1|TRBV5-1
CASSLEGLAGDEQFF
TGCGCCAGCAGCTTGGAGGGACTAGCGGGTGATGAGCAGTTCTTC
>.|TRBD2|TRBJ2-1|TRBV20-1
CSARFGTSDYNEQFF
TGCAGTGCTAGATTTGGGACTAGCGACTACAATGAGCAGTTCTTC
>few|.|TRBJ2-3|TRBV3-1
CASSLGTISTQYF
TGTGCCAGCAGCCTCGGAACGATTTCTACGCAGTATTTT
>.|TRBD1|TRBJ1-1|TRBV28
CASRKQGAPLNTEAFF
TGTGCCAGCAGAAAACAGGGGGCTCCTCTAAACACTGAAGCTTTCTTT
>few|.|TRBJ2-3|TRBV12-3/TRBV12-4
CASLRAGRTDTQYF
TGTGCCAGTTTACGGGCGGGACGCACAGATACGCAGTATTTT
>.|TRBD1|TRBJ1-1|TRBV12-3/TRBV12-4
CASWPGTGNTEAFF
TGTGCCAGCTGGCCCGGGACAGGGAACACTGAAGCTTTCTTT
>.|TRBD1|TRBJ2-1|TRBV20-1
CSARKGASYNEQFF
TGCAGTGCTAGGAAGGGGGCGTCCTACAATGAGCAGTTCTTC
>.|.|TRBJ2-5|TRBV10-1
CASSEDRGWETQYF
TGCGCCAGCAGTGAGGATAGGGGATGGGAGACCCAGTACTTC
>few|TRBD2|TRBJ2-1|TRBV20-1
CSARAKGLVLDNEQFF
TGCAGTGCTAGAGCCAAAGGACTAGTTTTAGACAATGAGCAGTTCTTC
>few|.|TRBJ2-7|TRBV6-1
CASSEANPPAGF
TGTGCCAGCAGTGAAGCGAACCCCCCAGCGGGTTTC
>.|TRBD1|TRBJ2-1|TRBV27
CASRPGTGYNEQFF
TGTGCCAGCAGACCAGGGACAGGGTACAATGAGCAGTTCTTC
>few|TRBD1|TRBJ1-5|TRBV15
CATTQDRVFSNQPQHF
TGTGCCACCACCCAGGACAGGGTTTTTAGCAATCAGCCCCAGCATTTT
>once|.|TRBJ2-5|TRBV7-9
CASSPRGAAQETQYF
TGTGCCAGCAGCCCCCGCGGGGCGGCCCAAGAGACCCAGTACTTC
>few|TRBD1|TRBJ1-2|TRBV29-1
CSVPGTGDGYTF
TGCAGCGTCCCTGGGACAGGGGATGGCTACACCTTC
>.|TRBD2|TRBJ2-1|TRBV7-6
CASSLSTGTTIYNEQFF
TGTGCCAGCAGCTTATCGACCGGGACTACTATCTACAATGAGCAGTTCTTC
>few|.|TRBJ2-2|TRBV7-6
CASKYRQDTGELFF
TGTGCCAGCAAATATAGACAGGACACCGGGGAGCTGTTTTTT
>.|.|TRBJ2-3|TRBV5-6
CASSLYKTDTQYF
TGTGCCAGCAGCTTGTACAAGACAGATACGCAGTATTTT
>.|.|TRBJ1-1|TRBV20-1
CSAGGRSNTEAFF
TGCAGTGCTGGGGGACGATCGAACACTGAAGCTTTCTTT
>.|.|TRBJ2-5|TRBV5-1
CASSLPGGTQYF
TGCGCCAGCAGCTTGCCCGGGGGGACCCAGTACTTC
>few|TRBD1|TRBJ2-5|TRBV15
CATSRGQGLRQETQYF
TGTGCCACCAGCAGAGGACAGGGGTTACGACAAGAGACCCAGTACTTC
>.|.|TRBJ1-1|TRBV5-1
CASIGQGYTEAFF
TGCGCCAGCATAGGGCAGGGGTACACTGAAGCTTTCTTT
>few|.|TRBJ2-2|TRBV24-1
CATSEAGRTANTGELFF
TGTGCCACCAGTGAGGCTGGAAGGACGGCCAACACCGGGGAGCTGTTTTTT
>.|TRBD2|TRBJ2-1|TRBV24-1
CATSDPGGLAGGPNNEQFF
TGTGCCACCAGTGATCCCGGCGGCCTAGCGGGAGGACCAAACAATGAGCAGTTCTTC
>few|TRBD2|TRBJ2-1|TRBV19
CASSRQSGRIYNEQFF
TGTGCCAGTAGTAGACAAAGCGGGAGAATATACAATGAGCAGTTCTTC
>.|.|TRBJ1-4|TRBV3-1
CASRQVNEKLFF
TGTGCCAGCAGACAGGTTAATGAAAAACTGTTTTTT
>.|TRBD1|TRBJ1-1|TRBV6-2/TRBV6-3
CASSYSIGEGAMNTEAFF
TGTGCCAGCAGTTACTCGATAGGCGAGGGGGCCATGAACACTGAAGCTTTCTTT
>.|TRBD2|TRBJ2-7|TRBV27
CASRDGLAGVEQYF
TGTGCCAGCAGAGACGGACTAGCGGGAGTCGAGCAGTACTTC
>.|.|TRBJ2-1|TRBV6-1
CASSPPLAYNEQFF
TGTGCCAGCAGTCCCCCTCTAGCGTACAATGAGCAGTTCTTC
>.|.|TRBJ2-5|TRBV4-2
CASSQDSPFQETQYF
TGTGCCAGCAGCCAAGACTCGCCCTTTCAAGAGACCCAGTACTTC
>few|.|TRBJ2-3|TRBV28
CATRSGTDTQYF
TGTGCCACCCGTTCGGGCACAGATACGCAGTATTTT
>.|TRBD2|TRBJ2-1|TRBV5-1
CASSPEGGRASVNEHFF
TGCGCCAGCAGCCCGGAGGGCGGGAGGGCCAGCGTTAATGAGCATTTCTTC
>.|.|TRBJ1-2|TRBV10-3
CAISDPGHTNYGYTF
TGTGCCATCAGTGACCCGGGACATACAAACTATGGCTACACCTTC
>.|TRBD2|TRBJ2-7|TRBV25-1
CASSEVRRERDEQYF
TGTGCCAGCAGTGAAGTCCGGCGGGAGAGGGACGAGCAGTACTTC
>.|.|TRBJ1-2|TRBV28
CASGGYTF
TGTGCCAGCGGGGGGTACACCTTC
>.|.|TRBJ2-7|TRBV28
CASSPGTESSYEQYF
TGTGCCAGCAGCCCTGGGACCGAGAGCTCCTACGAGCAGTACTTC
>few|.|TRBJ2-3|TRBV12-3/TRBV12-4
CASSTGLTTQYF
TGTGCCAGCAGTACGGGACTTACAACGCAGTATTTT
>.|TRBD2|TRBJ2-5|TRBV4-1
CASSQRAGGRETQYF
TGCGCCAGCAGCCAAAGAGCGGGAGGCCGAGAGACCCAGTACTTC
>few|.|TRBJ2-1|TRBV4-2
CASSSWGVYNEQFF
TGTGCCAGCAGCAGCTGGGGAGTCTACAATGAGCAGTTCTTC
>.|TRBD1|TRBJ2-7|TRBV12-3/TRBV12-4
CASSPPQGRSREQYF
TGTGCCAGCAGTCCCCCACAGGGGCGGTCTAGGGAGCAGTACTTC
>few|TRBD2|TRBJ2-1|TRBV20-1
CSARASGRANEQFF
TGCAGTGCTAGGGCTAGCGGGAGGGCCAATGAGCAGTTCTTC
>.|TRBD2|TRBJ2-3|TRBV5-1
CASSLVGRLSTDTQYF
TGCGCCAGCAGCTTGGTCGGGAGGCTCAGCACAGATACGCAGTATTTT
>.|.|TRBJ1-5|TRBV6-1
CASSERMAHSNQPQHF
TGTGCCAGCAGTGAACGGATGGCCCATAGCAATCAGCCCCAGCATTTT
>few|TRBD1|TRBJ2-7|TRBV4-2
CASSQERRQGGQYF
TGTGCCAGCAGCCAAGAAAGGAGACAGGGTGGACAGTACTTC
>.|TRBD1|TRBJ1-2|TRBV18
CASSPPGQTYYGYTF
TGTGCCAGCTCACCACCGGGACAGACTTACTATGGCTACACCTTC
>few|TRBD2|TRBJ2-1|TRBV3-1
CASSQAARLAGEQFF
TGTGCCAGCAGCCAAGCCGCCCGACTAGCGGGAGAGCAGTTCTTC
>.|TRBD1|TRBJ1-1|TRBV5-6
CASSFSGTGSNTEAFF
TGTGCCAGCAGCTTCTCCGGGACAGGCTCGAACACTGAAGCTTTCTTT
>.|TRBD2|TRBJ2-2|TRBV5-1
CASSLWREATGELFF
TGCGCCAGCAGCCTGTGGCGGGAGGCGACCGGGGAGCTGTTTTTT
>few|TRBD1|TRBJ2-7|TRBV5-1
CASSRAGTGSYEQYF
TGCGCCAGCAGTCGTGCCGGGACAGGCTCCTACGAGCAGTACTTC
>.|TRBD1|TRBJ2-3|TRBV29-1
CSVASGGTDTQYF
TGCAGCGTTGCCTCAGGGGGTACAGATACGCAGTATTTT
>few|TRBD2|TRBJ2-7|TRBV4-2
CASSQLTSGRTYEQYF
TGTGCCAGCAGCCAACTCACTAGCGGGAGGACCTACGAGCAGTACTTC
>once|.|TRBJ2-5|TRBV10-3
CAISVSSETQETQYF
TGTGCCATCAGTGTGTCTAGCGAGACGCAAGAGACCCAGTACTTC
>few|TRBD2|TRBJ2-3|TRBV7-9
CASSPSGRADTQYF
TGTGCCAGCAGCCCTAGCGGGAGGGCAGATACGCAGTATTTT
>.|.|TRBJ2-3|TRBV5-1
CASSLDLPGVSTDTQYF
TGCGCCAGCAGCTTGGACCTACCGGGGGTTAGCACAGATACGCAGTATTTT
>many|.|TRBJ2-6|TRBV5-1
CASSFRSSGANVLTF
TGCGCCAGCAGCTTCAGAAGCTCTGGGGCCAACGTCCTGACTTTC
>.|.|TRBJ2-2|TRBV11-2
CASSLIRAGGELFF
TGTGCCAGCAGCTTAATACGGGCGGGCGGGGAGCTGTTTTTT